This T cell receptor (beta chain) was recorded in a study of cytomegalovirus exposure and HLA in healthy donors. Study findings and constraints: In an earlier analysis, most TCR beta V segments were productive about 87% or about 30% of the time.

This clone was seen more than once but under ten times. Antigen specificity is unknown. The study ran its PCR with 60 Vbeta and 13 Jbeta primers. Only in-frame clones appear in the TCRdb table, and some are missing; sequencing was by immunoSEQ multiplex PCR. The data contain tens of thousands of clones, approximately 69% of them seen just once; the ten biggest clones take up 20% to 25%. CDR1 and CDR2 from the germline V gene are SNHLY and FYNNEI. V lost 4 bases to trimming and J lost 3 bases, with 21 bases between them. This CDR3 is 17 amino acids long. This receptor was obtained from a woman aged 45-65 years in good health and CMV-seropositive. Sample: PBMCs. This chain connects TRBV2 to TRBJ1-1, with a tentative D call TRBD1 (6 bases). CDR3 nucleotides: TGTGCCAGCAGTGTGGATCCGGCGGGGGCCGGGGACACTGAAGCTTTCTTT. It specifies CASSVDPAGAGDTEAFF.